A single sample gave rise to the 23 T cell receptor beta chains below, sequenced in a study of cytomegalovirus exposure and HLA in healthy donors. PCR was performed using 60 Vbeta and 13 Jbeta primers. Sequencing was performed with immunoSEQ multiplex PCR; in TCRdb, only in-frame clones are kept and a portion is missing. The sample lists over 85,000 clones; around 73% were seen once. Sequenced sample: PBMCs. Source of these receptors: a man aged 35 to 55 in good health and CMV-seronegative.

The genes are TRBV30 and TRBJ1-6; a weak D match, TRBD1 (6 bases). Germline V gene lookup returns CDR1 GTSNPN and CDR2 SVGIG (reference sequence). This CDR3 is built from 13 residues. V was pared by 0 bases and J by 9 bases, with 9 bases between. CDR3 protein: CAWSVEQGSPLHF. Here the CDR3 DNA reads TGTGCCTGGAGTGTAGAACAGGGTTCACCCCTCCACTTT. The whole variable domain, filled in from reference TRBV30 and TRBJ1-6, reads SQTIHQWPATLVQPVGSPLSLECTVEGTSNPNLYWYRQAAGRGLQLLFYSVGIGQISSEVPQNLSASRPQDRQFILSSKKLLLSDSGFYLCAWSVEQGSPLHFGNGTRLTVT.

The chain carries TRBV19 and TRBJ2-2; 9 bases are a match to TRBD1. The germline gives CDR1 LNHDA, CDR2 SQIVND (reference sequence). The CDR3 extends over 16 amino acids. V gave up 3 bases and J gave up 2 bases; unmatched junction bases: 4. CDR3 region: CASSIGQGLNTGELFF. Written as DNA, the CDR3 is TGTGCCAGTAGTATCGGACAGGGGCTCAACACCGGGGAGCTGTTTTTT.

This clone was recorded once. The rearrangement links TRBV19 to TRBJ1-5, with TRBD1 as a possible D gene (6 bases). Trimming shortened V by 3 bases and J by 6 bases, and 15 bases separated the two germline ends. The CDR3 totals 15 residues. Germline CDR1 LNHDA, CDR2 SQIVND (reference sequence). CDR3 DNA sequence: TGTGCCAGTAGTATGGAACAGGGATTTCGTCAGCCCCAGCATTTT. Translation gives CASSMEQGFRQPQHF.

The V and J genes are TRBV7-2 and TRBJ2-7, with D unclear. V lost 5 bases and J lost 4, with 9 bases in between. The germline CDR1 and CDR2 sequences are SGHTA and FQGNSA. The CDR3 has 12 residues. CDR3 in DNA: TGTGCCAGCAGCAGTCTATCTTACGAGCAGTACTTC. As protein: CASSSLSYEQYF.

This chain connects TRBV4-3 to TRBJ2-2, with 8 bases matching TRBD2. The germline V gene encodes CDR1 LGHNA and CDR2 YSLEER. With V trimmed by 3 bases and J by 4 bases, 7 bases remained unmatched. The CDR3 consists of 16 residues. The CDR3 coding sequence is TGCGCCAGCAGCCATATACAGCGGGGGATCACCGGGGAGCTGTTTTTT. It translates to CASSHIQRGITGELFF.

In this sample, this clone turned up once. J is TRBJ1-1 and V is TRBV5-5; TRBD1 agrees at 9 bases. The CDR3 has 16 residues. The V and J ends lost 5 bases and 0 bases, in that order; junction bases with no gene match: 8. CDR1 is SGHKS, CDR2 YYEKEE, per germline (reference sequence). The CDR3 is CASSWAGTGLNTEAFF. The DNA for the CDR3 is TGTGCCAGCAGTTGGGCCGGGACAGGGCTGAACACTGAAGCTTTCTTT.

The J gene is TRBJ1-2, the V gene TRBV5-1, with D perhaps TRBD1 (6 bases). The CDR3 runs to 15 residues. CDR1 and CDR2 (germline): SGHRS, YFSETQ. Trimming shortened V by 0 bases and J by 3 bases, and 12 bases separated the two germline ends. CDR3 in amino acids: CASSLAGRGYYGYTF. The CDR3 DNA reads TGCGCCAGCAGCTTGGCCGGCAGGGGTTACTATGGCTACACCTTC.

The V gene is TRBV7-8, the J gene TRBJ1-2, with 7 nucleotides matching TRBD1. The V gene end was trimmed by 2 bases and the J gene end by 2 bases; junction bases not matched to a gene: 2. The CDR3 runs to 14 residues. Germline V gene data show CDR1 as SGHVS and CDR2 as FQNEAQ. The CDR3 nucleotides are TGTGCCAGCAGCTTACAGACAGGGAACTATGGCTACACCTTC. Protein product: CASSLQTGNYGYTF.

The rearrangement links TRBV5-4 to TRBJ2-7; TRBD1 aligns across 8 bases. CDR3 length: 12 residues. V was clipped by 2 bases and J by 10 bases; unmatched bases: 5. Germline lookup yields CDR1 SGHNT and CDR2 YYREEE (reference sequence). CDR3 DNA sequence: TGTGCCAGCAGCTTAGGACAGGGACAACAGTACTTC. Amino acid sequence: CASSLGQGQQYF. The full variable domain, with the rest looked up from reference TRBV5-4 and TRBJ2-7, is ETGVTQSPTHLIKTRGQQVTLRCSSQSGHNTVSWYQQALGQGPQFIFQYYREEENGRGNFPPRFSGLQFPNYSSELNVNALELDDSALYLCASSLGQGQQYFGPGTRLTVT.

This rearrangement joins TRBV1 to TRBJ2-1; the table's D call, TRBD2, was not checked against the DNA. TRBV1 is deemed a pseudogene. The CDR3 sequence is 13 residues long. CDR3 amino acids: CTSRGNLWDEQFF. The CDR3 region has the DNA TGCACCAGCCGCGGGAACCTCTGGGATGAGCAGTTCTTC.

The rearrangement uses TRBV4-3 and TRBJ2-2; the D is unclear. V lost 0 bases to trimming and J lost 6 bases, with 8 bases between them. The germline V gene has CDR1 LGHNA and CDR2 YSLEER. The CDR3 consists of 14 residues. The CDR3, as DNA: TGCGCCAGCAGCCAAGAAGAGGTACCCGGGGAGCTGTTTTTT. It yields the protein CASSQEEVPGELFF.

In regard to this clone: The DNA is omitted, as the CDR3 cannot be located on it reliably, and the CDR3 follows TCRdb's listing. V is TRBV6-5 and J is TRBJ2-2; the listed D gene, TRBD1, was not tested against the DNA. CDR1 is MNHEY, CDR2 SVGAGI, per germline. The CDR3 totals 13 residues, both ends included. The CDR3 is CASILGNTGELFF.

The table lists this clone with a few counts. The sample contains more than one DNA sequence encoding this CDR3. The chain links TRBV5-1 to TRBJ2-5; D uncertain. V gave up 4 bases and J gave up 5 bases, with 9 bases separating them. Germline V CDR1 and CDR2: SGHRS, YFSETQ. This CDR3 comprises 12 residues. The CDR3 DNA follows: TGCGCCAGCAGCCTCCCGGAGGAGACCCAGTACTTC. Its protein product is CASSLPEETQYF.

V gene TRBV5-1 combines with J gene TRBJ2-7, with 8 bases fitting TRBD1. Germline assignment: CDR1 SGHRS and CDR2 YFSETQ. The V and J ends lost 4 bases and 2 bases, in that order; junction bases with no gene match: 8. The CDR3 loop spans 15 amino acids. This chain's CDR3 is CASSLGQGQTYEQYF. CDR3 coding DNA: TGCGCCAGCAGCCTCGGACAGGGACAGACCTACGAGCAGTACTTC.

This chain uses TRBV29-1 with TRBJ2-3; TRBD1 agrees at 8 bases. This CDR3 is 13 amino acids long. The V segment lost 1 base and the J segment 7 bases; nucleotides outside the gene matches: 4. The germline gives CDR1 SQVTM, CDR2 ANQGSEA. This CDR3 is CSVEGQGFYTQYF. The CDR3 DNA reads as TGCAGCGTTGAAGGACAGGGGTTTTATACGCAGTATTTT.

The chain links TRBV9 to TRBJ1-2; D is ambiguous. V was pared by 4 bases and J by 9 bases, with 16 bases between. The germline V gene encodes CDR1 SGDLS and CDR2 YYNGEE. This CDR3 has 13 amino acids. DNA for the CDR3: TGTGCCAGCAGCCCCCCCACGAGAAAGAGCTACACCTTC. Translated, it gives CASSPPTRKSYTF. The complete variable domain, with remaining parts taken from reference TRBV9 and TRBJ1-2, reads DSGVTQTPKHLITATGQRVTLRCSPRSGDLSVYWYQQSLDQGLQFLIQYYNGEERAKGNILERFSAQQFPDLHSELNLSSLELGDSALYFCASSPPTRKSYTFGSGTRLTVV.

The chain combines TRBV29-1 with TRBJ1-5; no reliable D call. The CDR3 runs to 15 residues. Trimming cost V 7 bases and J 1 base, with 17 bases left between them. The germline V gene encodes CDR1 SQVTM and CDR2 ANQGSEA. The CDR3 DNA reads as TGCAGCGCAGCGGCGGAGATGGGCAGCAATCAGCCCCAGCATTTT. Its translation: CSAAAEMGSNQPQHF.

The CDR3 bases are TGTGCCAGCAGCCCCACCGCGGGGATCGGTGAAGCTTTCTTT. It encodes CASSPTAGIGEAFF. V is TRBV7-9 and J is TRBJ1-1; D gene ambiguous. The V end was cut by 5 bases, the J end by 7 bases, with 17 bases between. The CDR3 totals 14 residues. Germline V lookup: CDR1 SEHNR, CDR2 FQNEAQ (reference sequence).

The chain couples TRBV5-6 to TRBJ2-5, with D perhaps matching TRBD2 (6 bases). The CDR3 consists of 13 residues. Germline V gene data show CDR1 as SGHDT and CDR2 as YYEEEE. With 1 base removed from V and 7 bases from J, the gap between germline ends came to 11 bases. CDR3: CASSLPGVGTQYF. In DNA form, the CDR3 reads TGTGCCAGCAGCTTGCCGGGGGTTGGGACCCAGTACTTC.

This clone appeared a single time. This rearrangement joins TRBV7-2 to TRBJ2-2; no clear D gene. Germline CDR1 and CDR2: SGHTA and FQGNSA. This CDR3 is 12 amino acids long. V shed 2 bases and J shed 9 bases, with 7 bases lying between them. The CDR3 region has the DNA TGTGCCAGCAGCTTATTTGGGCGGGAGCTGTTTTTT. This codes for CASSLFGRELFF.

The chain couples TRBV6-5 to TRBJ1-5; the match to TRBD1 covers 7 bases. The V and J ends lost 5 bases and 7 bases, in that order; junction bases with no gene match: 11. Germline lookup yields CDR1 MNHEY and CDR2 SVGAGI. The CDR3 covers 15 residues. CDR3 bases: TGTGCCAGCAGTAAAATTCAGGGGGTAGGGCAGCCCCAGCATTTT. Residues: CASSKIQGVGQPQHF.

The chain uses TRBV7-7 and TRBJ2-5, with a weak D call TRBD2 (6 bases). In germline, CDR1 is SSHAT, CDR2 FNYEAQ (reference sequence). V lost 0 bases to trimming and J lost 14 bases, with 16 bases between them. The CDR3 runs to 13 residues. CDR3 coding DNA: TGTGCCAGCAGCTTAGCGGTAGGGACTCCCGCCTACTTC. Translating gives CASSLAVGTPAYF. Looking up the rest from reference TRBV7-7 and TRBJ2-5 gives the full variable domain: GAGVSQSPRYKVTKRGQDVTLRCDPISSHATLYWYQQALGQGPEFLTYFNYEAQPDKSGLPSDRFSAERPEGSISTLTIQRTEQRDSAMYRCASSLAVGTPAYFGPGTRLLVL.

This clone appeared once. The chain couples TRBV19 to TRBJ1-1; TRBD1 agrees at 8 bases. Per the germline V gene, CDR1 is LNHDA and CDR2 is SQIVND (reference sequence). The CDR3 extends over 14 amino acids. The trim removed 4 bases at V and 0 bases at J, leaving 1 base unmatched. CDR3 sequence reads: CASSRQGMNTEAFF. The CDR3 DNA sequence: TGTGCCAGTAGTAGACAGGGGATGAACACTGAAGCTTTCTTT.